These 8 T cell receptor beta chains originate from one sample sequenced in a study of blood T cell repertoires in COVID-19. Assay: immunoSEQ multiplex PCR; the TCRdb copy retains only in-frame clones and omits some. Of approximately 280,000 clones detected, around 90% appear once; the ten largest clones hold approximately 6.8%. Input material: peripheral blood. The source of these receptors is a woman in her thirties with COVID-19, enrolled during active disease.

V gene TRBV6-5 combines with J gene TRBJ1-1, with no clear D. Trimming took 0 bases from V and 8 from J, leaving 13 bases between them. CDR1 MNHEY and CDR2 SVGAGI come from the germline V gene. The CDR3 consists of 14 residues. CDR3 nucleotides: TGTGCCAGCAGTTACTCGAGTAACTCCGTGGAAGCTTTCTTT. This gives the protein CASSYSSNSVEAFF.

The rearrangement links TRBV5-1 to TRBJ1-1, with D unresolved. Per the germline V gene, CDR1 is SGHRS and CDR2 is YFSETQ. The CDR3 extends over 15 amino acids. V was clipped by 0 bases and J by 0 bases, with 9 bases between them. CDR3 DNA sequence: TGCGCCAGCAGCTTGGACCGAGTTATGAACACTGAAGCTTTCTTT. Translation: CASSLDRVMNTEAFF.

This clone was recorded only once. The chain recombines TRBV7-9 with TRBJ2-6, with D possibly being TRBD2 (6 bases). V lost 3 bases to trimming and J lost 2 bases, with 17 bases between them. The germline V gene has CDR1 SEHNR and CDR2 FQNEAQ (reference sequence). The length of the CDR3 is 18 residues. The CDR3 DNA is TGTGCCAGCAGCTTTCGGCCGGGGGTTGGTCCTGGGGCCAACGTCCTGACTTTC. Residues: CASSFRPGVGPGANVLTF. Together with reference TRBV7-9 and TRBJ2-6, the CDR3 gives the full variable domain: DTGVSQNPRHKITKRGQNVTFRCDPISEHNRLYWYRQTLGQGPEFLTYFQNEAQLEKSRLLSDRFSAERPKGSFSTLEIQRTEQGDSAMYLCASSFRPGVGPGANVLTFGAGSRLTVL.

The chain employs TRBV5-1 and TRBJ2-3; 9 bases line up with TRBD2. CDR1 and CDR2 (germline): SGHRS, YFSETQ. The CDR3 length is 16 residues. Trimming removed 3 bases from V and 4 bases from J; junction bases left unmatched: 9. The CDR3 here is CASSSISGSGADTQYF. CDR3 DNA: TGCGCCAGCAGCTCCATTAGCGGGAGCGGTGCAGATACGCAGTATTTT.

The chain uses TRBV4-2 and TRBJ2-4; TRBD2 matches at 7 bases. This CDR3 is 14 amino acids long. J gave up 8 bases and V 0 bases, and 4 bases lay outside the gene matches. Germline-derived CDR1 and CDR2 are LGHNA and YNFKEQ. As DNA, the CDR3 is TGTGCCAGCAGCCAAGAGGAGGCGGGAGACATTCAGTACTTC. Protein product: CASSQEEAGDIQYF.

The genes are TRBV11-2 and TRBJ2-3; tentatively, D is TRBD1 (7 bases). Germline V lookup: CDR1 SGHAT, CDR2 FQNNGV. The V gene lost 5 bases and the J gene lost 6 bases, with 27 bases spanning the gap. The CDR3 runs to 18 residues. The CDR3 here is CASSKYFIVAGQPDTQYF. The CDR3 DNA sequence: TGTGCCAGCAGCAAATACTTCATTGTGGCGGGACAGCCCGATACGCAGTATTTT.

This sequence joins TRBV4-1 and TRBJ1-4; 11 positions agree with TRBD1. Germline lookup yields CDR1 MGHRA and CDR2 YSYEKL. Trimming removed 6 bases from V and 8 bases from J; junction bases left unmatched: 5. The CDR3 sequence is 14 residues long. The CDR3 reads CASRRTGGGEKLFF. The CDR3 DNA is TGCGCCAGCAGACGGACAGGGGGCGGGGAAAAACTGTTTTTT.

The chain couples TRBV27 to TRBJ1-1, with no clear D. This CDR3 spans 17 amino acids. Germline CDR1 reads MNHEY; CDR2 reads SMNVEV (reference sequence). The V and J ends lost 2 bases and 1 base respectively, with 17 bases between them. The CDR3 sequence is CASSLLETWRKNTEAFF. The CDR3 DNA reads TGTGCCAGCAGTTTACTCGAAACCTGGAGGAAGAACACTGAAGCTTTCTTT.